Each of the 13 T cell receptor beta chains below was sequenced from the same sample in a study of Graves' ophthalmopathy and Graves' hyperthyroidism. RNA transcripts were the source from which TCR beta CDR3 regions were amplified. Scientists carried out first-round RT-PCR using HTBI primers and then a second-round multiplex PCR. TCRdb reprocessed the multiplex PCR reads via MiXCR and lists one record per CDR3 protein. The data contain 350,000 to 400,000 distinct CDR3 sequences, about 16% of them singletons. Material: peripheral blood. The receptors derive from a woman between 18 and 30 years old with stable Graves' hyperthyroidism.

This clonotype has at least ten counts. The chain uses TRBV5-1 and TRBJ2-4, with a possible D match to TRBD2 (5 bases). Trimming took off 0 bases at V and 2 bases at J, with 9 bases between the two ends. Germline CDR1 and CDR2: SGHRS and YFSETQ. The CDR3 contains 15 residues. As DNA, the CDR3 is TGCGCCAGCAGCTTGGCCTCGGGGACCAAAAACATTCAGTACTTC. Protein: CASSLASGTKNIQYF.

Ten or more counts support this clonotype. The rearrangement joins TRBV7-2 to TRBJ2-5; 11 bases align to TRBD2. With V trimmed by 3 bases and J by 3 bases, 0 bases remained unmatched. Germline V CDR1 and CDR2: SGHTA, FQGNSA. The CDR3 contains 14 residues. The CDR3 nucleotides read TGTGCCAGCAGCTTGGGACTAGCGGAAGAGACCCAGTACTTC. Its translation is CASSLGLAEETQYF.

This clonotype was seen at least ten times. V and J are TRBV20-1 and TRBJ1-5; D is ambiguous. CDR3 length: 13 amino acids. The V end lost 1 base, the J end lost 0 bases, and 4 bases lay between the germline ends. Germline V gene lookup returns CDR1 DFQATT and CDR2 SNEGSKA (reference sequence). CDR3 in amino acids: CSARGDSNQPQHF. The CDR3, as DNA: TGCAGTGCTAGAGGGGATAGCAATCAGCCCCAGCATTTT.

In its sample, this clonotype was seen many times. The chain joins TRBV29-1 to TRBJ2-7, with no clear D. The length of the CDR3 is 13 residues. CDR1 SQVTM and CDR2 ANQGSEA come from the germline V gene. Trimming removed 4 bases from V and 2 bases from J, with 12 bases in between. The CDR3 region is CSVVGFGAYEQYF. The CDR3 DNA reads as TGCAGCGTTGTAGGGTTTGGAGCCTACGAGCAGTACTTC.

This clonotype was seen ten or more times. The chain uses TRBV7-2 and TRBJ1-5; unclear D gene. This CDR3 spans 15 amino acids. Germline values: CDR1 SGHTA, CDR2 FQGNSA. V lost 1 base, J lost 0 bases, and 7 bases lay in between. The CDR3 sequence is CASSLGQLSNQPQHF. The CDR3 nucleotides are TGTGCCAGCAGCTTAGGGCAGCTTAGCAATCAGCCCCAGCATTTT.

In this sample, this clonotype turned up many times. The chain joins TRBV15 to TRBJ1-6; D is uncertain. The germline V gene has CDR1 LNHNV and CDR2 YYDKDF (reference sequence). The CDR3 has 17 residues. V was cut by 1 base and J by 0 bases, with 10 bases left in between. CDR3 coding DNA: TGTGCCACCAGCAGAGTATCTGGAAGCTCCTATAATTCACCCCTCCACTTT. This translates into CATSRVSGSSYNSPLHF. The variable domain in full, with the rest retrieved from reference TRBV15 and TRBJ1-6, is DAMVIQNPRYQVTQFGKPVTLSCSQTLNHNVMYWYQQKSSQAPKLLFHYYDKDFNNEADTPDNFQSRRPNTSFCFLDIRSPGLGDTAMYLCATSRVSGSSYNSPLHFGNGTRLTVT.

This clonotype was counted many times. The chain recombines TRBV7-6 with TRBJ2-7; D gene ambiguous. The germline gives CDR1 SGHVS, CDR2 FNYEAQ. The CDR3 consists of 15 residues. V was pared by 1 base and J by 0 bases, with 10 bases between. CDR3 in DNA: TGTGCCAGCAGCTTAGAGGCGGCCTACTCCTACGAGCAGTACTTC. The encoded protein is CASSLEAAYSYEQYF.

This clonotype was counted ten times or more. This chain links TRBV20-1 with TRBJ2-5; D possibly corresponds to TRBD1 (5 bases). V was pared by 5 bases and J by 2 bases, with 15 bases between. This CDR3 comprises 14 residues. The V gene's germline CDR1 is DFQATT and CDR2 SNEGSKA (reference sequence). CDR3 in amino acids: CSAFGSGSQETQYF. The DNA for the CDR3 is TGCAGTGCTTTCGGGTCAGGGTCACAAGAGACCCAGTACTTC.

This clonotype showed up many times. The chain couples TRBV10-3 to TRBJ2-7, with D maybe TRBD1 (8 bases). Germline CDR1 is ENHRY and CDR2 is SYGVKD. Trimming stripped 2 bases from V and 0 bases from J, with 17 bases between. This CDR3 spans 17 amino acids. The CDR3 DNA reads TGTGCCATCAGTGAGACGGGGGGACAGGCGAGCTCCTACGAGCAGTACTTC. It specifies CAISETGGQASSYEQYF.

This clonotype was observed at least ten times. The V gene is TRBV29-1, the J gene TRBJ1-5; D call uncertain. Germline V gives CDR1 SQVTM, CDR2 ANQGSEA. V lost 7 bases, J lost 7 bases, and 17 bases lay in between. The CDR3 contains 13 residues. CDR3 DNA sequence: TGCAGCGGCTCACCCGGGGTAGGCCAGCCCCAGCATTTT. It is translated as CSGSPGVGQPQHF. Combining the CDR3 with reference TRBV29-1 and TRBJ1-5 gives the whole variable domain SAVISQKPSRDICQRGTSLTIQCQVDSQVTMMFWYRQQPGQSLTLIATANQGSEATYESGFVIDKFPISRPNLTFSTLTVSNMSPEDSSIYLCSGSPGVGQPQHFGDGTRLSIL.

This clonotype showed up many times. The chain joins TRBV12-3 or TRBV12-4 to TRBJ1-1; the D gene is possibly TRBD1 (6 bases). The ends were cut back, 4 bases at V and 5 bases at J, with 20 bases in the middle. The CDR3 has 16 residues. CDR3 coding DNA: TGTGCCAGCAGTTGGGGGAGGGGGGCAGGTGGGACTGAAGCTTTCTTT. Translating gives CASSWGRGAGGTEAFF.

This clonotype was picked up many times. V and J are TRBV11-2 and TRBJ2-2; D gene uncertain. This CDR3 region has 16 residues. V was pared by 3 bases and J by 3 bases, with 14 bases between. CDR1 and CDR2 (germline): SGHAT, FQNNGV. The DNA for the CDR3 is TGTGCCAGCAGCTTGCTAATCACTGGGCACACCGGGGAGCTGTTTTTT. Translation gives CASSLLITGHTGELFF.

This clonotype was counted ten times or more. The V and J genes are TRBV19 and TRBJ2-7; D gene uncertain. The CDR3 totals 14 residues. The V and J ends lost 3 bases and 2 bases respectively, with 11 bases between them. Germline lookup yields CDR1 LNHDA and CDR2 SQIVND (reference sequence). The CDR3 nucleotides are TGTGCCAGTAGTATGACGGTCTCTACCTACGAGCAGTACTTC. It is translated as CASSMTVSTYEQYF.